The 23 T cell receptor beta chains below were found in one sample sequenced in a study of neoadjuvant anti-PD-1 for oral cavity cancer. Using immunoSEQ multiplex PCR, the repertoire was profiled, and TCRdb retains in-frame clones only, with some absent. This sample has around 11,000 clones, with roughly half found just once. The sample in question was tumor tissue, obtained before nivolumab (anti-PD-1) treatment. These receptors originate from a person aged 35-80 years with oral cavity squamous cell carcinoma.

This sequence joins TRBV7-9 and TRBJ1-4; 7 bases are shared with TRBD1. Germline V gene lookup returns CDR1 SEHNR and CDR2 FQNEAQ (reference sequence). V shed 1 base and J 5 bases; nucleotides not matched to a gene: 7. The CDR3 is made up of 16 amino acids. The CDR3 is CASSLGRTGENEKLFF. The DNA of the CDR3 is TGTGCCAGCAGCTTAGGCCGGACAGGCGAGAATGAAAAACTGTTTTTT.

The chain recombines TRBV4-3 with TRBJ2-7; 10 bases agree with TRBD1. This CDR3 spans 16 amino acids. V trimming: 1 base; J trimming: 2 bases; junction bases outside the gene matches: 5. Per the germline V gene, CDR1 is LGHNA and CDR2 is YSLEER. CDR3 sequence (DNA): TGCGCCAGCAGCCAAGGCTCCGGGACAGGGGCCTACGAGCAGTACTTC. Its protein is CASSQGSGTGAYEQYF.

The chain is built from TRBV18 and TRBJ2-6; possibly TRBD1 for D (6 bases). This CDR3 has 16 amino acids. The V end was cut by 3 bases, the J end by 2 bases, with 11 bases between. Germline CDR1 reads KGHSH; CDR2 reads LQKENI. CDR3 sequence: CASSPQQGPGANVLTF. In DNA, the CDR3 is TGTGCCAGCTCACCCCAACAGGGCCCTGGGGCCAACGTCCTGACTTTC.

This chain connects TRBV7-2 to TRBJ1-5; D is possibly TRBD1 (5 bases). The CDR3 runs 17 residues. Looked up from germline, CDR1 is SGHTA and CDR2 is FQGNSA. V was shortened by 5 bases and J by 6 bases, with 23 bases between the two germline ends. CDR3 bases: TGTGCCAGCAGCCCCAACCGTGATTTGGGACGGACTCAGCCCCAGCATTTT. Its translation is CASSPNRDLGRTQPQHF.

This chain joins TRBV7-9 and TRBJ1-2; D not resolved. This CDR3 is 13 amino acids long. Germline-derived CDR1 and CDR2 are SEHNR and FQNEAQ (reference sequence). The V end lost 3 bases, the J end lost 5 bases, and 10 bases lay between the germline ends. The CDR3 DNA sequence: TGTGCCAGCAGCTTTACGATAGAGTATGGCTACACCTTC. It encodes CASSFTIEYGYTF.

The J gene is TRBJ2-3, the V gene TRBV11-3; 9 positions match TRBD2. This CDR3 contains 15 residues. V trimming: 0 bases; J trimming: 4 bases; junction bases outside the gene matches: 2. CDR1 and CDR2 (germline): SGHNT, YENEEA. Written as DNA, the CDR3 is TGTGCCAGCAGCTTAGAGGCGGGGGGGTCAGATACGCAGTATTTT. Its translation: CASSLEAGGSDTQYF. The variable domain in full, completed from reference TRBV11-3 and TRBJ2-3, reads EAGVVQSPRYKIIEKKQPVAFWCNPISGHNTLYWYLQNLGQGPELLIRYENEEAVDDSQLPKDRFSAERLKGVDSTLKIQPAELGDSAVYLCASSLEAGGSDTQYFGPGTRLTVL.

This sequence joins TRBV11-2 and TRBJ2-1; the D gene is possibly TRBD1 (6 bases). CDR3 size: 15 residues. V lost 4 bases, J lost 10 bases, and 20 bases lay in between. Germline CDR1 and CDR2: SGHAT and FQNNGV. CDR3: CASSSQGKGTAEQFF. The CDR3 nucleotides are TGTGCCAGCAGCTCCCAGGGGAAGGGGACGGCCGAGCAGTTCTTC.

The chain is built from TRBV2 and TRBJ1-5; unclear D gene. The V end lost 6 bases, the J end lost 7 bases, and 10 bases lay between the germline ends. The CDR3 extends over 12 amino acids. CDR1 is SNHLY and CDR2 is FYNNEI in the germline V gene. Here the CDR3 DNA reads TGTGCCAGCAGAGGGTTGACCCAGCCCCAGCATTTT. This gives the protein CASRGLTQPQHF.

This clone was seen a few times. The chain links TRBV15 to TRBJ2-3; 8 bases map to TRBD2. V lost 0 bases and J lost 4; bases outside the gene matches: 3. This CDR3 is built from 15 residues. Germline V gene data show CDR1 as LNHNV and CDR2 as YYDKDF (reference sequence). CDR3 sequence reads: CATSRDAGGADTQYF. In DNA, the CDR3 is TGTGCCACCAGCAGAGATGCGGGGGGCGCAGATACGCAGTATTTT.

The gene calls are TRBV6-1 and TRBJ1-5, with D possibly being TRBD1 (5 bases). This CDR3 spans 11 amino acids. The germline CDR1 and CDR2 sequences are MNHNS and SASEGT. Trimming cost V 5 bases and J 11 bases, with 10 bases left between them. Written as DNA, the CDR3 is TGTGCCAGCAGTCTCGGGGGAGCCCAGCATTTT. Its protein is CASSLGGAQHF.

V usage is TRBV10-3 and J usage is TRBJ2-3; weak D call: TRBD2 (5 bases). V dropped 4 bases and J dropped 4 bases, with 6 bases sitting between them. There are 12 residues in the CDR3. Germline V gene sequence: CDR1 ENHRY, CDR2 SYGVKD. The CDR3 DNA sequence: TGTGCCATCAGTGCGGGGTCAGATACGCAGTATTTT. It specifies CAISAGSDTQYF.

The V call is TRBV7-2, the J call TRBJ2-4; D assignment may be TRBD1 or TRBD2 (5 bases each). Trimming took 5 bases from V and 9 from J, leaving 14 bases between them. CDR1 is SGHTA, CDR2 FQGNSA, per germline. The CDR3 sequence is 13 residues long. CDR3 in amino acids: CASSLDFGGIQYF. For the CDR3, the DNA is TGTGCCAGCAGCCTGGACTTTGGGGGCATTCAGTACTTC.

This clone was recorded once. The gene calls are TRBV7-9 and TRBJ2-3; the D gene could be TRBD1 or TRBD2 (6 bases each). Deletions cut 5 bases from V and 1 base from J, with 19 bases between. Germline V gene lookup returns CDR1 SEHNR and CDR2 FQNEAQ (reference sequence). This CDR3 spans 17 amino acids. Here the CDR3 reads CASSPPPGASGTDTQYF. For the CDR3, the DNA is TGTGCCAGCAGCCCGCCCCCGGGGGCGTCGGGCACAGATACGCAGTATTTT.

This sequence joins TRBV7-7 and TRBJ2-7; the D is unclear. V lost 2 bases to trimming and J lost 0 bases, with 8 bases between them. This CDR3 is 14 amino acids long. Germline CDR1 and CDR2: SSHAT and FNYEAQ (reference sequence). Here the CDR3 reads CASSLSFTSYEQYF. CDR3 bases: TGTGCCAGCAGCTTATCTTTCACCTCCTACGAGCAGTACTTC.

The CDR3 nucleotides read TGTGCCAGCCGGGACAGGGCTGTTGGCCAGTACTTC. Protein: CASRDRAVGQYF. The chain is built from TRBV6-1 and TRBJ2-5; 9 bases are shared with TRBD1. The germline gives CDR1 MNHNS, CDR2 SASEGT. Trimming took 8 bases from V and 10 from J; bases not matched to a gene: 8. This CDR3 comprises 12 residues.

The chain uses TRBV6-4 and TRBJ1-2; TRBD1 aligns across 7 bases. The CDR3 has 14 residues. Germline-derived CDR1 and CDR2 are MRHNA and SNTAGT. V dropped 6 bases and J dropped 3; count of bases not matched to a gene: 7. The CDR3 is CASRSQGEHYGYTF. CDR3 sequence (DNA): TGTGCCAGCAGAAGTCAGGGGGAGCACTATGGCTACACCTTC.

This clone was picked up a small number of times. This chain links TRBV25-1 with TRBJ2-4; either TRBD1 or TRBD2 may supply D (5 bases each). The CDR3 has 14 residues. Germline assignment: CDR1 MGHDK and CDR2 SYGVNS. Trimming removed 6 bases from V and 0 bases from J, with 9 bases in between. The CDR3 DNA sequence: TGTGCCAGCAGGGATGGGACAGCCAAAAACATTCAGTACTTC. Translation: CASRDGTAKNIQYF.

The CDR3 DNA is TGTGCCAGCAGCTCGGGACTAGTAGGGAGACAGACCCAGTACTTC. Translating it yields CASSSGLVGRQTQYF. The chain links TRBV5-6 to TRBJ2-5, with 8 bases matching TRBD2. Per the germline V gene, CDR1 is SGHDT and CDR2 is YYEEEE. The CDR3 covers 15 residues. The ends lost 3 bases at V and 6 bases at J; junction bases unmatched: 10.

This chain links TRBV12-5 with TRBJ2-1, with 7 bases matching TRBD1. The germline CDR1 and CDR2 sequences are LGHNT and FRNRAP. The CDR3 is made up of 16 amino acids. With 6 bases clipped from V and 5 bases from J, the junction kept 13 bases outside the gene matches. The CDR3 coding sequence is TGTGCTAGTGGACCCGAGGGACAGCCGCCCCACAATGAGCAGTTCTTC. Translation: CASGPEGQPPHNEQFF.

The CDR3: CASSDLTGGGYTF. The DNA for the CDR3 is TGTGCCAGCAGTGACTTGACAGGTGGAGGCTACACCTTC. This chain connects TRBV6-5 to TRBJ1-2, with D possibly matching TRBD1 (6 bases). The V end lost 5 bases, the J end lost 8 bases, and 15 bases lay between the germline ends. CDR3 size: 13 residues. Germline CDR1 MNHEY, CDR2 SVGAGI.

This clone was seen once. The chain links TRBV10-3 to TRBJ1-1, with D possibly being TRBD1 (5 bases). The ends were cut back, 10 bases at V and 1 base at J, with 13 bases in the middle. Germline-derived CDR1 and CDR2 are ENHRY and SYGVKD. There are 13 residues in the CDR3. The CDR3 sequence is CASKGPTNTEAFF. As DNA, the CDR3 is TGTGCCAGTAAGGGACCGACGAACACTGAAGCTTTCTTT.

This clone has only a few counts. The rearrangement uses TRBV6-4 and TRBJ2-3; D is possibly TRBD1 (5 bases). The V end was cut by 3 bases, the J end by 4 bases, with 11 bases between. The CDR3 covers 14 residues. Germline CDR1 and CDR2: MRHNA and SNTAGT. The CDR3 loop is CASSEGASADTQYF. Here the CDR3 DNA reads TGTGCCAGCAGTGAAGGGGCCAGTGCAGATACGCAGTATTTT.

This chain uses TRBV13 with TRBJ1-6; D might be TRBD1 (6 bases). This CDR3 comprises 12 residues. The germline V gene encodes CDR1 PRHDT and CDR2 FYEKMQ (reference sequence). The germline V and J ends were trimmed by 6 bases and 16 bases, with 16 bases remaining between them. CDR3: CASRGDGGDLHF. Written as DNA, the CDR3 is TGTGCCAGCAGGGGAGACGGGGGCGATCTCCACTTT.